Shown below are 11 T cell receptor beta chains from a single sample sequenced in a study of blood T cells in healthy people across ages (dated by TCRdb to between 2014 and 2017). The library was produced with 5' RACE. The instrument given in TCRdb is Illumina HiSeq 2500. A second PCR of roughly 7 to 11 cycles was performed with a sample-barcoded 5' primer and a J-beta primer mix. TCRdb's own reprocessing of the public reads used fastp at Q25 and MiXCR and kept productive beta chains. Each entry is one CDR3 protein sequence, shown with its most common DNA and genes. The sample table contains over 950,000 distinct CDR3 sequences; only one count was recorded for under 40% of them. Roughly 14% of the sample lies in the top ten. The specimen was blood. These receptor sequences come from a man younger than 30 in good health.

This clonotype was seen repeatedly, ten times or more. The V call is TRBV7-2, the J call TRBJ2-3, with TRBD1 as a possible D gene (6 bases). Germline V lookup: CDR1 SGHTA, CDR2 FQGNSA. The CDR3 spans 14 residues. V lost 4 bases to trimming and J lost 3 bases, with 11 bases between them. CDR3 region: CASSSGVLTDTQYF. The CDR3 region has the DNA TGTGCCAGCAGCTCAGGGGTTTTAACAGATACGCAGTATTTT.

This clonotype was detected a few times. The rearrangement uses TRBV20-1 and TRBJ1-2; D remains unclear. Per the germline V gene, CDR1 is DFQATT and CDR2 is SNEGSKA (reference sequence). Trimming took off 3 bases at V and 2 bases at J, with 10 bases between the two ends. The CDR3 extends over 13 amino acids. The CDR3 region has the DNA TGCAGTGCTAGGACGGCGGAGAACTATGGCTACACCTTC. It is translated as CSARTAENYGYTF.

The chain has TRBV15 and TRBJ1-2; TRBD1 might be the D (5 bases). Trimming removed 0 bases at V and 7 bases at J, with 12 bases between. Germline CDR1 reads LNHNV; CDR2 reads YYDKDF (reference sequence). The length of the CDR3 is 14 residues. The chain's CDR3 is CATSREAGTPGYTF. The CDR3, as DNA: TGTGCCACCAGCAGAGAAGCCGGGACTCCTGGCTACACCTTC.

The chain is built from TRBV9 and TRBJ2-2, with 8 bases lining up with TRBD1. Germline CDR1 and CDR2: SGDLS and YYNGEE. The CDR3 contains 16 residues. Trimming cost V 4 bases and J 3 bases; bases outside gene matches: 8. CDR3 bases: TGTGCCAGCAGCTCTCGGACAGGGAAGGACACCGGGGAGCTGTTTTTT. Translated, it gives CASSSRTGKDTGELFF.

This clonotype was seen only a few times. The chain couples TRBV4-2 to TRBJ1-5; the D is unclear. This CDR3 region has 16 residues. V was pared by 0 bases and J by 4 bases, with 13 bases between. Germline V gene sequence: CDR1 LGHNA, CDR2 YNFKEQ. CDR3 region: CASSQDFPGRNQPQHF. CDR3 in DNA: TGTGCCAGCAGCCAAGATTTTCCGGGGAGGAATCAGCCCCAGCATTTT.

This clonotype has more than one count but fewer than ten. The V and J genes are TRBV27 and TRBJ1-6, with D hard to call. In germline, CDR1 is MNHEY, CDR2 SMNVEV (reference sequence). V lost 4 bases and J lost 7, with 8 bases in between. The CDR3 length is 13 residues. Here the CDR3 DNA reads TGTGCCAGCAGTTCCGGGAACAATTCACCCCTCCACTTT. Translating it yields CASSSGNNSPLHF.

The V and J genes are TRBV12-3 or TRBV12-4 and TRBJ2-7; D might be TRBD1 (5 bases). V was trimmed by 1 base and J by 3 bases, leaving 13 bases between them. CDR3 length equals 15 residues. The CDR3: CASSLEGHIIYEQYF. In DNA form, the CDR3 reads TGTGCCAGCAGTTTAGAGGGGCATATTATCTACGAGCAGTACTTC.

The rearrangement links TRBV24-1 to TRBJ2-2; D gene ambiguous. V lost 0 bases and J 3 bases, leaving 16 bases between the germline ends. Germline V gene data show CDR1 as KGHDR and CDR2 as SFDVKD. The CDR3 spans 18 residues. Here the CDR3 reads CATSDLLYKRPYTGELFF. CDR3 nucleotide sequence: TGTGCCACCAGTGATTTGCTTTACAAAAGGCCGTACACCGGGGAGCTGTTTTTT.

A few counts support this clonotype. The rearrangement uses TRBV6-6 and TRBJ1-1; the D gene is possibly TRBD1 (5 bases). Germline V lookup: CDR1 MNHNY, CDR2 SVGAGI (reference sequence). Trimming left V 3 bases short and J 6 bases short, with 11 bases between. The CDR3 totals 13 residues. CDR3 nucleotides: TGTGCCAGCAGTTATACGGGGGGATCTGAAGCTTTCTTT. Its translation is CASSYTGGSEAFF.

The genes are TRBV7-2 and TRBJ2-1; D uncertain. The CDR3 is 13 amino acids. The V end lost 7 bases, the J end lost 2 bases, and 9 bases lay between the germline ends. The germline V gene has CDR1 SGHTA and CDR2 FQGNSA. CDR3 nucleotide sequence: TGTGCCAGCATCGAAACCCCCTACAATGAGCAGTTCTTC. Translating it yields CASIETPYNEQFF.

The chain has TRBV5-1 and TRBJ1-1; D gene ambiguous. Trimming pared 1 base from V and 0 bases from J, leaving 10 bases between. CDR1 is SGHRS and CDR2 is YFSETQ in the germline V gene. This CDR3 has 15 residues. The CDR3 DNA reads as TGCGCCAGCAGCTTGAGTCAGACTTTGAACACTGAAGCTTTCTTT. Amino acid sequence: CASSLSQTLNTEAFF.